The 29 T cell receptor beta chains below were found in one sample sequenced in a study of shared clonotypes between healthy human individuals. Profiled with immunoSEQ multiplex PCR; TCRdb holds only in-frame clones, not every one. Here the sample spans 900,000 to 1,200,000 clones, 70% to 80% being singletons. The material sequenced was memory CD4+ T cells from PBMCs. Subset noted: CD45RA-negative fraction. All receptors come from a man younger than 35 in good health. Some clones in this sample may be carry-over from other donors' samples.

The genes are TRBV7-3 and TRBJ2-3; D uncertain. CDR1 and CDR2 (germline): SGHTA, FQGTGA. V shed 1 base and J shed 2 bases, with 13 bases lying between them. The CDR3 loop spans 16 amino acids. In nucleotides, the CDR3 is TGTGCCAGCAGCTTAATTGGGCTGGCTAACACAGATACGCAGTATTTT. Amino acids: CASSLIGLANTDTQYF. Based on the CDR3 plus reference TRBV7-3 and TRBJ2-3, the full variable domain is GAGVSQTPSNKVTEKGKYVELRCDPISGHTALYWYRQSLGQGPEFLIYFQGTGAADDSGLPNDRFFAVRPEGSVSTLKIQRTERGDSAVYLCASSLIGLANTDTQYFGPGTRLTVL.

The V gene is TRBV7-2, the J gene TRBJ2-7; tentative D call: TRBD1 (5 bases). The CDR3 runs to 11 residues. Germline V gives CDR1 SGHTA, CDR2 FQGNSA. V was shortened by 5 bases and J by 6 bases, with 8 bases between the two germline ends. The CDR3 loop is CASSLQVEQYF. The CDR3 DNA sequence: TGTGCCAGCAGCCTACAGGTCGAGCAGTACTTC.

The chain joins TRBV30 to TRBJ2-3; TRBD2 might be the D (6 bases). The CDR3 sequence is 15 residues long. V lost 0 bases and J lost 0, with 10 bases in between. In germline, CDR1 is GTSNPN, CDR2 SVGIG (reference sequence). CDR3 bases: TGTGCCTGGAGTGTAAATAGCGGAAGCACAGATACGCAGTATTTT. Translation gives CAWSVNSGSTDTQYF.

The chain joins TRBV5-1 to TRBJ1-1; D is unresolved. CDR3 length equals 14 residues. V shed 8 bases and J shed 3 bases, with 17 bases lying between them. Per the germline V gene, CDR1 is SGHRS and CDR2 is YFSETQ. CDR3 sequence reads: CASSEWVIHTEAFF. In DNA, the CDR3 is TGCGCCAGTTCCGAATGGGTAATTCACACTGAAGCTTTCTTT.

The chain joins TRBV5-1 to TRBJ2-1, with TRBD2 identical over 13 bases. This CDR3 spans 18 amino acids. With 4 bases clipped from V and 4 bases from J, the junction kept 11 bases outside the gene matches. Germline V CDR1 and CDR2: SGHRS, YFSETQ. The DNA for the CDR3 is TGCGCCAGCAGCCCCCCCATACTAGCGGGAGGGAGGTACAATGAGCAGTTCTTC. This translates into CASSPPILAGGRYNEQFF.

This clone has at least ten counts. This clone may be a read error of a much larger clone one base away. The CDR3 here is CASSLFGSTYEQYF. The CDR3 DNA follows: TGTGCCAGCAGCTTATTCGGGAGTACCTACGAGCAGTACTTC. The V gene is TRBV7-2, the J gene TRBJ2-7; the D gene is possibly TRBD2 (6 bases). The germline CDR1 and CDR2 sequences are SGHTA and FQGNSA. V was cut by 2 bases and J by 2 bases, with 10 bases left in between. This CDR3 is 14 amino acids long.

In DNA form, the CDR3 reads TGCAGCGTTCTGGGACTCGGATACGAGCAGTACTTC. Protein product: CSVLGLGYEQYF. The chain links TRBV29-1 to TRBJ2-7, with D perhaps TRBD2 (6 bases). The CDR3 runs 12 residues. Trimming shortened V by 5 bases and J by 4 bases, and 12 bases separated the two germline ends. Germline CDR1 reads SQVTM; CDR2 reads ANQGSEA.

The chain is built from TRBV29-1 and TRBJ2-2; no clear D gene. The V gene's germline CDR1 is SQVTM and CDR2 ANQGSEA. The V end lost 1 base, the J end lost 8 bases, and 11 bases lay between the germline ends. This CDR3 spans 13 amino acids. CDR3 amino acids: CSVEAVVGGELFF. CDR3 in DNA: TGCAGCGTTGAAGCCGTTGTCGGAGGGGAGCTGTTTTTT.

As to this clone: A far larger clone is just one base off, so this is likely a read error. In the same sample, other DNA sequences code for this CDR3. DNA for the CDR3: TGCGCCAGCAGCCAAGAGGCCTCTTACGAAGGGGGGTCGGAAAAGCTGTTTTTT. This encodes CASSQEASYEGGSEKLFF. The chain joins TRBV4-1 to TRBJ1-4; tentatively, D is TRBD1 (6 bases). The length of the CDR3 is 18 residues. The germline gives CDR1 MGHRA, CDR2 YSYEKL.

This chain uses TRBV27 with TRBJ2-7; D uncertain. V was trimmed by 3 bases and J by 4 bases, leaving 7 bases between them. The CDR3 has 12 residues. The V gene's germline CDR1 is MNHEY and CDR2 SMNVEV (reference sequence). CDR3 DNA: TGTGCCAGCAGTTTTTTTGGGTACGAGCAGTACTTC. Its translation: CASSFFGYEQYF.

This chain uses TRBV15 with TRBJ2-1; tentative D call: TRBD2 (6 bases). This CDR3 contains 16 residues. Trimming stripped 0 bases from V and 4 bases from J, with 13 bases between. Germline CDR1 is LNHNV and CDR2 is YYDKDF (reference sequence). DNA for the CDR3: TGTGCCACCAGCAGAGATCGCGCGGGGCCGTACAATGAGCAGTTCTTC. Its protein product is CATSRDRAGPYNEQFF.

The rearrangement uses TRBV10-3 and TRBJ2-3; TRBD2 agrees at 10 bases. With V trimmed by 2 bases and J by 3 bases, 2 bases remained unmatched. There are 15 residues in the CDR3. The germline V gene encodes CDR1 ENHRY and CDR2 SYGVKD. CDR3 sequence: CAISEEGLATDTQYF. The CDR3 DNA reads TGTGCCATCAGTGAGGAGGGACTAGCGACAGATACGCAGTATTTT.

The chain couples TRBV28 to TRBJ2-1; 7 positions match TRBD2. The ends lost 8 bases at V and 2 bases at J; junction bases unmatched: 6. CDR3 length equals 14 residues. The germline gives CDR1 MDHEN, CDR2 SYDVKM. The CDR3 nucleotides read TGTGCCAGCTTCGGCGGGAGAACCTACAATGAGCAGTTCTTC. This gives the protein CASFGGRTYNEQFF.

V and J are TRBV5-1 and TRBJ2-7, with a possible D match to TRBD2 (6 bases). Germline values: CDR1 SGHRS, CDR2 YFSETQ. Trimming removed 4 bases from V and 6 bases from J, with 8 bases in between. This CDR3 is 11 amino acids long. CDR3 in DNA: TGCGCCAGCAGCGACGGGGGCGAGCAGTACTTC. This codes for CASSDGGEQYF.

This clone appeared a few times. This chain connects TRBV5-4 to TRBJ1-1; 7 bases fit TRBD1. The CDR3 contains 16 residues. V shed 4 bases and J 5 bases; nucleotides not matched to a gene: 14. The V gene's germline CDR1 is SGHNT and CDR2 YYREEE (reference sequence). The CDR3 spells CASSPGQERLRTEAFF. CDR3 in DNA: TGTGCCAGCAGCCCCGGACAGGAACGCCTTCGGACTGAAGCTTTCTTT.

The V call is TRBV5-1, the J call TRBJ1-3; D unclear. This CDR3 comprises 15 residues. V shed 1 base and J shed 0 bases, with 8 bases lying between them. Germline lookup yields CDR1 SGHRS and CDR2 YFSETQ. CDR3 protein: CASSLTADSGNTIYF. CDR3 nucleotides: TGCGCCAGCAGCTTGACGGCCGACTCTGGAAACACCATATATTTT.

The chain links TRBV10-3 to TRBJ1-1, with 7 bases fitting TRBD1. CDR1 is ENHRY and CDR2 is SYGVKD in the germline V gene. The CDR3 has 15 residues. J gave up 12 bases and V 0 bases, and 13 bases lay outside the gene matches. CDR3 amino acids: CAISESFGRQGWSFF. The DNA of the CDR3 is TGTGCCATCAGTGAGTCGTTCGGGAGACAGGGATGGTCTTTCTTT.

V is TRBV9 and J is TRBJ2-3; D remains unclear. Germline-derived CDR1 and CDR2 are SGDLS and YYNGEE. The CDR3 has 12 residues. V was clipped by 5 bases and J by 6 bases, with 10 bases between them. As DNA, the CDR3 is TGTGCCAGCAGGTCGAGTGGGGATACGCAGTATTTT. Its protein product is CASRSSGDTQYF.

This chain links TRBV6-8 with TRBJ2-7; D may match TRBD1 or TRBD2 (5 bases each). The CDR3 loop spans 14 amino acids. Germline CDR1 and CDR2: MNHGY and SAAAGT. Trimming removed 8 bases from V and 1 base from J, with 15 bases in between. This CDR3 is CASGGQDRSYEQYF. DNA for the CDR3: TGTGCCAGCGGGGGTCAGGATAGATCCTACGAGCAGTACTTC.

This clone was detected only once. The chain couples TRBV28 to TRBJ2-1, with 10 bases identical to TRBD1. V was clipped by 8 bases and J by 9 bases; unmatched bases: 4. The CDR3 is made up of 12 amino acids. Germline V gives CDR1 MDHEN, CDR2 SYDVKM. CDR3 DNA: TGTGCCAGCCGGGACAGGGGTAGTGAGCAGTTCTTC. Protein: CASRDRGSEQFF. Full variable domain (missing parts from reference TRBV28 and TRBJ2-1): DVKVTQSSRYLVKRTGEKVFLECVQDMDHENMFWYRQDPGLGLRLIYFSYDVKMKEKGDIPEGYSVSREKKERFSLILESASTNQTSMYLCASRDRGSEQFFGPGTRLTVL.

The chain is built from TRBV6-1 and TRBJ1-5, with TRBD1 matching 7 bases. The germline CDR1 and CDR2 sequences are MNHNS and SASEGT. The CDR3 totals 13 residues. V was clipped by 11 bases and J by 1 base; unmatched bases: 5. The CDR3 DNA reads as TGTGCCGGTGGACAGGTCAGCAATCAGCCCCAGCATTTT. This translates into CAGGQVSNQPQHF.

The CDR3 DNA follows: TGCGCCAGCAGTGGTCGGCGGGAGCGGTTGGAGACCCAGTACTTC. Encoded protein: CASSGRRERLETQYF. The genes are TRBV10-2 and TRBJ2-5; 7 nucleotides match TRBD2. Germline V lookup: CDR1 WSHSY, CDR2 SAAADI. This CDR3 region has 15 residues. With 4 bases clipped from V and 5 bases from J, the junction kept 10 bases outside the gene matches.

The rearrangement uses TRBV28 and TRBJ2-3; D remains unclear. The CDR3 extends over 11 amino acids. V was clipped by 5 bases and J by 10 bases, with 10 bases between them. The germline CDR1 and CDR2 sequences are MDHEN and SYDVKM. CDR3 in amino acids: CASSHLNPQYF. The CDR3, as DNA: TGTGCCAGCAGTCATCTCAACCCGCAGTATTTT.

J is TRBJ2-7 and V is TRBV11-2; either TRBD1 or TRBD2 may supply D (5 bases each). Trimming pared 4 bases from V and 5 bases from J, leaving 12 bases between. The CDR3 runs to 13 residues. Germline V gene lookup returns CDR1 SGHAT and CDR2 FQNNGV. The CDR3 loop is CASSSTGTDEQYF. The DNA for the CDR3 is TGTGCCAGCAGCTCCACCGGGACCGACGAGCAGTACTTC. The full variable domain, in which reference TRBV11-2 and TRBJ2-7 provide the parts outside the CDR3, is EAGVAQSPRYKIIEKRQSVAFWCNPISGHATLYWYQQILGQGPKLLIQFQNNGVVDDSQLPKDRFSAERLKGVDSTLKIQPAKLEDSAVYLCASSSTGTDEQYFGPGTRLTVT.

This chain uses TRBV4-1 with TRBJ2-1; the D gene is possibly TRBD2 (6 bases). Germline V gives CDR1 MGHRA, CDR2 YSYEKL. CDR3 length equals 18 residues. Trimming cost V 1 base and J 5 bases, with 21 bases left between them. The CDR3 spells CASSQAKIGSRPNNEQFF. The CDR3 DNA sequence: TGCGCCAGCAGCCAAGCAAAGATCGGGAGTAGGCCTAACAATGAGCAGTTCTTC.

The J gene is TRBJ1-1, the V gene TRBV4-3; no reliable D call. V was cut by 0 bases and J by 0 bases, with 11 bases left in between. CDR3 length: 16 residues. CDR1 is LGHNA and CDR2 is YSLEER in the germline V gene. The CDR3 reads CASSQDLGRLNTEAFF. Here the CDR3 DNA reads TGCGCCAGCAGCCAAGATCTGGGCAGGTTGAACACTGAAGCTTTCTTT.

This sequence joins TRBV10-1 and TRBJ1-2; D is possibly TRBD1 (6 bases). CDR3 length equals 13 residues. Germline V gives CDR1 WNHNN, CDR2 SYGVQD (reference sequence). V was cut by 6 bases and J by 3 bases, with 11 bases left in between. The CDR3 sequence is CASSDGTYYGYTF. Written as DNA, the CDR3 is TGCGCCAGCAGCGATGGGACATACTATGGCTACACCTTC.

The chain joins TRBV27 to TRBJ2-7; 10 nucleotides align to TRBD2. V shed 4 bases, J shed 0 bases, and the junction held 6 bases outside the gene matches. The CDR3 runs to 16 residues. The germline V gene encodes CDR1 MNHEY and CDR2 SMNVEV (reference sequence). This CDR3 reads CASSSYSGRSSYEQYF. In DNA, the CDR3 is TGTGCCAGCAGTTCATATAGCGGGAGGTCCTCCTACGAGCAGTACTTC.

This clone is a singleton in its sample. This rearrangement joins TRBV7-2 to TRBJ1-2; D unresolved. CDR3 length: 13 amino acids. Germline CDR1 reads SGHTA; CDR2 reads FQGNSA. Deletions cut 1 base from V and 8 bases from J, with 11 bases between. This CDR3 reads CASSLGTGTGYTF. CDR3 DNA sequence: TGTGCCAGCAGCTTAGGGACGGGTACGGGCTACACCTTC.